This passage covers 11 T cell receptor beta chains from one sample sequenced in a study of technical replicates of blood from a few donors. Produced via immunoSEQ multiplex PCR; TCRdb's table is partial and in-frame only. The profile shows approximately 70,000 clones, roughly nine tenths of them singletons. The sequenced sample consisted of PBMCs. These receptors all stem from a human donor in good health. Some clones in this sample may be carry-over from other donors' samples.

The genes are TRBV29-1 and TRBJ1-2, with a tentative D call TRBD1 (5 bases). The V gene lost 4 bases and the J gene lost 2 bases, with 11 bases spanning the gap. This CDR3 spans 13 amino acids. Germline-derived CDR1 and CDR2 are SQVTM and ANQGSEA. The CDR3 region is CSVGAGGNYGYTF. The CDR3 region has the DNA TGCAGCGTTGGCGCGGGGGGGAACTATGGCTACACCTTC.

V and J are TRBV6-6 and TRBJ1-5; TRBD1 is a possible D gene (5 bases). Germline V gives CDR1 MNHNY, CDR2 SVGAGI (reference sequence). The V end was cut by 6 bases, the J end by 3 bases, with 12 bases between. The CDR3 totals 14 residues. CDR3 DNA sequence: TGTGCCAGCAGGTCTGGGGCCCTCAATCAGCCCCAGCATTTT. It encodes CASRSGALNQPQHF.

The V and J genes are TRBV10-3 and TRBJ2-1, with 14 bases identical to TRBD2. V lost 6 bases and J lost 1; bases outside the gene matches: 5. Germline lookup yields CDR1 ENHRY and CDR2 SYGVKD. The CDR3 spans 17 residues. CDR3 in amino acids: CAISGTSGSRSYNEQFF. The CDR3 region has the DNA TGTGCCATCAGCGGGACTAGCGGGAGTCGGTCCTACAATGAGCAGTTCTTC.

This rearrangement joins TRBV5-1 to TRBJ2-2, with 9 positions matching TRBD1. With 4 bases clipped from V and 2 bases from J, the junction kept 9 bases outside the gene matches. This CDR3 is 17 amino acids long. The germline CDR1 and CDR2 sequences are SGHRS and YFSETQ. CDR3 sequence: CASSTKKTGGNTGELFF. CDR3 DNA: TGCGCCAGCAGCACGAAGAAGACAGGGGGAAACACCGGGGAGCTGTTTTTT.

This rearrangement joins TRBV11-1 to TRBJ1-1; D ambiguous. The CDR3 length is 14 residues. Trimming removed 2 bases at V and 1 base at J, with 8 bases between. Per germline, CDR1 SGHAT and CDR2 FQDESV (reference sequence). The CDR3 bases are TGTGCCAGCAGCTTAAGAGGAGGGAACACTGAAGCTTTCTTT. Translation gives CASSLRGGNTEAFF.

The chain combines TRBV6-5 with TRBJ1-5; maybe TRBD1 (5 bases). Germline loops: CDR1 MNHEY, CDR2 SVGAGI. The V gene lost 2 bases and the J gene lost 2 bases, with 13 bases spanning the gap. The CDR3 loop spans 16 amino acids. This CDR3 reads CASSYKGKEGNQPQHF. DNA for the CDR3: TGTGCCAGCAGTTACAAGGGGAAAGAGGGCAATCAGCCCCAGCATTTT.

This clone counts as medium-sized (0.01 to 0.1%). The genes are TRBV18 and TRBJ1-2; D remains unclear. The ends were cut back, 0 bases at V and 7 bases at J, with 9 bases in the middle. The germline V gene encodes CDR1 KGHSH and CDR2 LQKENI. There are 13 residues in the CDR3. CDR3 DNA: TGTGCCAGCTCACCACCCGGGGTGAGTGGCTACACCTTC. Translation gives CASSPPGVSGYTF. Full variable domain (missing parts from reference TRBV18 and TRBJ1-2): NAGVMQNPRHLVRRRGQEARLRCSPMKGHSHVYWYRQLPEEGLKFMVYLQKENIIDESGMPKERFSAEFPKEGPSILRIQQVVRGDSAAYFCASSPPGVSGYTFGSGTRLTVV.

This chain joins TRBV14 and TRBJ2-6; no clear D gene. The CDR3 runs 17 residues. Between the trimmed V and J ends, which lost 5 bases and 0 bases, there was a span of 14 bases. Germline V gene lookup returns CDR1 SGHDN and CDR2 FVKESK. The CDR3 DNA follows: TGTGCCAGCAGCGTAAGAGCGCAAGCCTCTGGGGCCAACGTCCTGACTTTC. Translating it yields CASSVRAQASGANVLTF.

V usage is TRBV7-2 and J usage is TRBJ1-4, with 7 nucleotides matching TRBD1. The CDR3 contains 15 residues. Germline CDR1 SGHTA, CDR2 FQGNSA. J gave up 4 bases and V 1 base, and 3 bases lay outside the gene matches. The CDR3 reads CASSLGGQSNEKLFF. CDR3 bases: TGTGCCAGCAGCTTAGGGGGACAGAGTAATGAAAAACTGTTTTTT.

The CDR3 region is CASSLGGTGGSEQYF. CDR3 nucleotide sequence: TGTGCCAGCAGCTTGGGGGGGACAGGGGGCAGCGAGCAGTACTTC. V and J are TRBV5-4 and TRBJ2-7; 12 nucleotides agree with TRBD1. Germline values: CDR1 SGHNT, CDR2 YYREEE (reference sequence). The CDR3 runs to 15 residues. The V segment lost 0 bases and the J segment 6 bases; nucleotides outside the gene matches: 4.

The chain is built from TRBV2 and TRBJ2-7; 7 positions match TRBD2. After removal of 4 bases from V and 10 bases from J, the junction contained 7 bases not matched to a gene. Germline lookup yields CDR1 SNHLY and CDR2 FYNNEI. The CDR3 spans 12 residues. As DNA, the CDR3 is TGTGCCAGCAGTGCGGGGCCGGGACTACAGTACTTC. Protein: CASSAGPGLQYF.